This T cell receptor (beta chain) is from a study of blood T cell repertoires in COVID-19. V dropped 1 base and J dropped 9 bases, with 12 bases sitting between them. Germline assignment: CDR1 SGHTA and CDR2 FQGNSA. The CDR3 contains 13 residues. Data came from immunoSEQ multiplex PCR; TCRdb stores just in-frame clones and leaves some out. The data contain approximately 240,000 clones, about 90% of them singletons. The sample taken for sequencing was PBMCs or T cells enriched from blood (not recorded which). The receptor was isolated from a woman in her 30s with acute COVID-19. V is TRBV7-2 and J is TRBJ1-1; D might be TRBD1 (6 bases). CDR3 protein: CASSLEGDTKAFF. The CDR3 nucleotides read TGTGCCAGCAGCTTAGAAGGGGACACCAAAGCTTTCTTT.